Listed below are T cell receptor beta chains from one sample, sequenced in a study of neoadjuvant nivolumab and ipilimumab in lung cancer. Sequencing used immunoSEQ multiplex PCR; TCRdb keeps in-frame clones, though not all of them. The sample lists 30,000 to 35,000 clones, more than 85% occurring once. This material consisted of peripheral blood, taken after neoadjuvant nivolumab, alone or with ipilimumab, at or shortly before surgery. Receptors originate from an adult with non-small cell lung cancer. Both conserved end residues are part of each CDR3. D genes are given only for firm matches. Size values are once, few and many counts, or a class for expanded clones, and some rows have none.

>TRBJ2-3|TRBV10-1|NA|NA
TGCGCCAGCAGTGAGTCTGGCGGAGATACGCAGTATTTT
CASSESGGDTQYF
>TRBJ2-2|TRBV10-2|once|NA
TGCGCCAGCAGTATAACCACCGGGGAGCTGTTTTTT
CASSITTGELFF
>TRBJ1-2|TRBV7-9|NA|TRBD1
TGTGCCAGCAGCAGCCGACAGGGCGCGGATGGCTACACCTTC
CASSSRQGADGYTF
>TRBJ1-1|TRBV15|once|TRBD1
TGTGCCACCAGAAACAGGGGGCAGGGGGACACTGAAGCTTTCTTT
CATRNRGQGDTEAFF
>TRBJ1-5|TRBV28|NA|TRBD1
TGTGCCAGCAGCCTGGGACAGCAGCCCCAGCATTTT
CASSLGQQPQHF
>TRBJ2-2|TRBV11-2|NA|NA
TGTGCCAGCACCCGGAGGGGAGGAGGCGGGGAGCTGTTTTTT
CASTRRGGGGELFF
>TRBJ1-2|TRBV19|NA|NA
TGTGCCAGTAGTATGCGACAGTTGAACTATGGCTACACCTTC
CASSMRQLNYGYTF
>TRBJ1-1|TRBV27|NA|NA
TGTGCCAGCAGTTTCCGAGGGGGGAACACTGAAGCTTTCTTT
CASSFRGGNTEAFF
>TRBJ2-1|TRBV11-3|NA|NA
TGTGCCAGCAGCTTAGCGGGACATACTAACAATGAGCAGTTCTTC
CASSLAGHTNNEQFF
>TRBJ2-7|TRBV5-4|NA|TRBD1
TGTGCCAGCAGCTTTTTAAGGGGGCGCCCGGGCGAGCAGTACTTC
CASSFLRGRPGEQYF
>TRBJ2-5|TRBV18|once|NA
TGTGCCAGCTCACCACGCTTACAGCTTCAGGCCCAGTACTTC
CASSPRLQLQAQYF
>TRBJ1-5|TRBV14|NA|NA
TGTGCCAGCAGCCAAGGACAGCCCGGTCAGCCCCAGCATTTT
CASSQGQPGQPQHF
>TRBJ2-7|TRBV6-6|NA|NA
TGTGCCAGCAGTTCTCTACACGAGCAGTACTTC
CASSSLHEQYF
>TRBJ2-7|TRBV28|NA|TRBD1
TGTGCCAGCACCCAGACAGGGGGCAGCTACGAGCAGTACTTC
CASTQTGGSYEQYF
>TRBJ2-3|TRBV7-3|NA|NA
TGTGCCAGCAGCTTAGGTCCAGGGTTGAATACGCAGTATTTT
CASSLGPGLNTQYF
>TRBJ1-3|TRBV7-2|NA|NA
TGTGCCAGCAGCTCCCGTGGTAACGGAAACACCATATATTTT
CASSSRGNGNTIYF
>TRBJ2-5|TRBV5-1|NA|NA
TGCGCCAGCAGCTCCGGGATTTTAGGGAAAGAGACCCAGTACTTC
CASSSGILGKETQYF
>TRBJ2-5|TRBV5-4|NA|TRBD2
TGTGCCAGCAGCTTAGCGGGAAGAGAGACCCAGTACTTC
CASSLAGRETQYF
>TRBJ2-1|TRBV5-6|NA|TRBD2
TGTGCCATACCGGGACTAGTCTACAATGAGCAGTTCTTC
CAIPGLVYNEQFF
>TRBJ2-7|TRBV10-1|NA|TRBD1
TGCGCCAGCACTCACGGAAGGGCAGGGGGCAACGAGCAGTACTTC
CASTHGRAGGNEQYF
>TRBJ1-1|TRBV10-1|NA|NA
TGCGCCAGCAGTGAGAGTGGCAACACTGAAGCTTTCTTT
CASSESGNTEAFF
>TRBJ2-1|TRBV5-4|once|NA
TGTGCCAGCAGCTTCGGCGGTAATGAGCAGTTCTTC
CASSFGGNEQFF
>TRBJ1-1|TRBV2|NA|TRBD1
TGTGCCAGCATTTTGCGGACAGGGGGCAGGAACACTGAAGCTTTCTTT
CASILRTGGRNTEAFF
>TRBJ2-1|TRBV6-1|NA|TRBD1
TGTGCCAGCAGTGGGTACAGGGGGTACAATGAGCAGTTCTTC
CASSGYRGYNEQFF
>TRBJ1-4|TRBV6-5|NA|NA
TGTGCCAGCAGGCCTTCAGGGATAGGGGAAAAACTGTTTTTT
CASRPSGIGEKLFF
>TRBJ2-5|TRBV19|NA|NA
TGTGCCAGTAGTCCGACGGGGCCCCGAGAGACCCAGTACTTC
CASSPTGPRETQYF
>TRBJ2-2|TRBV6-1|NA|TRBD1
TGTGCCAGCACCCGACAGGGGAGGCAGACCGGGGAGCTGTTTTTT
CASTRQGRQTGELFF
>TRBJ1-5|TRBV28|once|TRBD1
TGTGCCAGCAGCCGACGACAGGGTCCCAATCAGCCCCAGCATTTT
CASSRRQGPNQPQHF
>TRBJ2-7|TRBV7-9|NA|TRBD1
TGTGCCAGCAGCCCAACGACAGGGGCAATGAACGAGCAGTACTTC
CASSPTTGAMNEQYF
>TRBJ2-1|TRBV5-1|NA|NA
TGCGCCAGCAGCTTGGGTCGGGCAGGCTCCTACAATGAGCAGTTCTTC
CASSLGRAGSYNEQFF
>TRBJ2-3|TRBV5-4|NA|TRBD2
TGTGCCAGCAGCTTGGCCGGGCGGGAGTTCCCCACAGATACGCAGTATTTT
CASSLAGREFPTDTQYF
>TRBJ2-5|TRBV11-2|NA|TRBD1
TGTGCCAGCAGCAGTTACGGAACGGACAGGGGAGGGTCGGCCCAGTACTTC
CASSSYGTDRGGSAQYF
>TRBJ2-3|TRBV7-9|NA|TRBD1
TGTGCCAGCAGCCGGGACAGGGATGCAGATACGCAGTATTTT
CASSRDRDADTQYF
>TRBJ1-2|TRBV20-1|NA|NA
TGCAGTGCTGTAACCCACAAGCACACCTTC
CSAVTHKHTF
>TRBJ1-5|TRBV4-1|NA|NA
TGCGCCAGCAGCCAAGCCGGACAAAAACGGGATCAGCCCCAGCATTTT
CASSQAGQKRDQPQHF
>TRBJ2-7|TRBV5-5|NA|TRBD2
TGTGCCAGCAGCCACGGGGGAACTAGCGGACGCGAACGGGAGCAGTACTTC
CASSHGGTSGREREQYF
>TRBJ2-1|TRBV7-3|NA|TRBD2
TGTGCCAGCAGCCGCTCGGGACTAGTAAATGAGCAGTTCTTC
CASSRSGLVNEQFF
>TRBJ2-7|TRBV11-2|NA|NA
TGTGCCAGCAGCTTGAACCGTCCGCCCTACGAGCAGTACTTC
CASSLNRPPYEQYF
>TRBJ2-6|TRBV6-5|NA|NA
TGTGCCAGCAGTTACGAGAAGGGGGGGCCGGTAAACGTCCTGACTTTC
CASSYEKGGPVNVLTF
>TRBJ2-3|TRBV18|few|NA
TGTGCCAGCTCCCCAGAGTCAGATACGCAGTATTTT
CASSPESDTQYF
>TRBJ2-5|TRBV13|NA|NA
TGTGCCAGCAGCTTAAGGGGCGGCCAAGAGACCCAGTACTTC
CASSLRGGQETQYF
>TRBJ1-2|TRBV29-1|once|NA
TGCAGCGTTAAACGGGGATTATGGAACTATGGCTACACCTTC
CSVKRGLWNYGYTF
>TRBJ1-1|TRBV7-9|NA|NA
TGTGCCAGCAGCCTTAATTGGGGGGGTGAAGCTTTCTTT
CASSLNWGGEAFF
>TRBJ2-2|TRBV5-1|NA|TRBD2
TGCGCCAGCAGCTTGGCGGGACTAGCGGAGACCGGGGAGCTGTTTTTT
CASSLAGLAETGELFF
>TRBJ2-5|TRBV7-2|NA|NA
TGTGCCAGCAGCTTAGTAGTCCGTTCGGGAGCCCAGTACTTC
CASSLVVRSGAQYF
>TRBJ1-2|TRBV2|NA|NA
TGTGCCAGCAGTGGGAGAACAGAGTCCTATGGCTACACCTTC
CASSGRTESYGYTF
>TRBJ1-2|TRBV28|NA|NA
TGTGCCAGCAGACCAGGGGACACCTCCTATGGCTACACCTTC
CASRPGDTSYGYTF
>TRBJ2-3|TRBV5-1|NA|TRBD2
TGCGCCAGCAGACTGGAGCGGGGATCAGATACGCAGTATTTT
CASRLERGSDTQYF
>TRBJ2-7|TRBV5-8|NA|NA
TGTGCCAGCAGCTTGGGGTCGAGGGACCGCCTAGACGAGCAGTACTTC
CASSLGSRDRLDEQYF